This T cell receptor beta chain stems from a study of T-cell memory formation after mild COVID-19. General observations from the study: Among CD4+ contracting clones, most were CM and EM, and CD8+ ones EMRA. CD4/CD8 balance characterized clones contracting day 15 to 85, and CD4+ skew characterized later expanders. Several responding clones turned up in pre-infection memory, indicating that cross-reactive memory may have taken part.

The CDR3 has 15 residues. The trim removed 5 bases at V and 5 bases at J, leaving 8 bases unmatched. TCRdb reprocessed the 5' RACE reads with MiXCR, giving one entry per CDR3 protein. The table includes roughly 400,000 distinct CDR3 sequences, approximately 18% detected once. Details on this clonotype: Its antigen is unidentified.

The rearrangement uses TRBV12-3 or TRBV12-4 and TRBJ2-5; 10 nucleotides line up with TRBD2. The sample comprised PBMCs or a T cell subset sorted from them (not recorded which). The source is a man younger than 30 who had mild COVID-19 (a few samples of this study predate the infection). Cell type and time point are not known. CDR3 amino acids: CASSGPSGGAETQYF. CDR3 coding DNA: TGTGCCAGCAGTGGGCCTAGCGGGGGTGCGGAGACCCAGTACTTC.